Listed below are T cell receptor beta chains from one sample, sequenced in a study of early T cells in non-severe SARS-CoV-2 infection. TCRdb redid the calling of the 5' RACE reads with MiXCR, one entry per CDR3 protein. The table lists approximately 66,000 distinct CDR3 sequences, about 12% of them singletons. Source: whole blood, taken at baseline. These receptors originate from an adult who was a healthcare worker with PCR-confirmed SARS-CoV-2 infection or an uninfected control (not recorded which). The donor label of this sample is uncertain. Both conserved end residues are part of each CDR3. The order of the fields is J gene, clone size, V gene, D gene, CDR3 protein, CDR3 DNA. A D gene is named only where the DNA matches it firmly. Clone size is shown for a subset of rows, as once, few, many or a class of expanded clone.

J gene: TRBJ2-5; clone size: many; V gene: TRBV7-8; D gene: NA; CDR3 protein: CASSLATETQYF; CDR3 DNA: TGTGCCAGCAGCTTAGCGACAGAGACCCAGTACTTC
J gene: TRBJ2-5; clone size: many; V gene: TRBV7-3; D gene: TRBD2; CDR3 protein: CASSPTSGGVETQYF; CDR3 DNA: TGTGCCAGCAGCCCGACTAGCGGGGGGGTAGAGACCCAGTACTTC
J gene: TRBJ1-1; clone size: many; V gene: TRBV7-8; D gene: TRBD1; CDR3 protein: CASSQMGQGANTEAFF; CDR3 DNA: TGTGCCAGCAGCCAAATGGGACAGGGAGCGAACACTGAAGCTTTCTTT
J gene: TRBJ1-1; clone size: few; V gene: TRBV12-3/TRBV12-4; D gene: TRBD1; CDR3 protein: CASRGTGGMNTEAFF; CDR3 DNA: TGTGCCAGCAGGGGGACAGGGGGAATGAACACTGAAGCTTTCTTT
J gene: TRBJ1-1; clone size: NA; V gene: TRBV6-6; D gene: TRBD1; CDR3 protein: CASSYLGQGSAAFF; CDR3 DNA: TGTGCCAGCAGTTACTTGGGACAGGGGTCCGCAGCTTTCTTT
J gene: TRBJ2-3; clone size: few; V gene: TRBV6-1; D gene: TRBD1; CDR3 protein: CASTPMTGDTQYF; CDR3 DNA: TGTGCCAGCACCCCGATGACAGGGGATACGCAGTATTTT
J gene: TRBJ2-2; clone size: NA; V gene: TRBV4-2; D gene: TRBD2; CDR3 protein: CASSHLGSAGANTGELFF; CDR3 DNA: TGTGCCAGCAGCCACTTGGGGTCGGCGGGGGCGAACACCGGGGAGCTGTTTTTT
J gene: TRBJ1-1; clone size: many; V gene: TRBV7-8; D gene: NA; CDR3 protein: CASSLSGTTEAFF; CDR3 DNA: TGTGCCAGCAGCTTATCCGGGACCACTGAAGCTTTCTTT
J gene: TRBJ2-5; clone size: many; V gene: TRBV5-4; D gene: TRBD1; CDR3 protein: CASSPDRGGERETQYF; CDR3 DNA: TGTGCCAGCAGCCCCGACAGGGGAGGTGAGAGGGAGACCCAGTACTTC
J gene: TRBJ1-1; clone size: NA; V gene: TRBV7-6; D gene: TRBD1; CDR3 protein: CASSATPGQGVGTEAFF; CDR3 DNA: TGTGCCAGCAGCGCTACCCCGGGACAGGGGGTTGGCACTGAAGCTTTCTTT
J gene: TRBJ2-1; clone size: NA; V gene: TRBV7-2; D gene: NA; CDR3 protein: CASSLYVRQSSYNEQFF; CDR3 DNA: TGTGCCAGCAGCTTATATGTCAGGCAAAGCTCCTACAATGAGCAGTTCTTC
J gene: TRBJ2-5; clone size: NA; V gene: TRBV6-6; D gene: NA; CDR3 protein: CASSSPRRVGETQYF; CDR3 DNA: TGTGCCAGCAGTTCACCGCGCCGGGTAGGAGAGACCCAGTACTTC
J gene: TRBJ2-5; clone size: NA; V gene: TRBV12-3/TRBV12-4; D gene: TRBD1; CDR3 protein: CASSFTGGETQYF; CDR3 DNA: TGTGCCAGCAGCTTCACAGGGGGAGAGACCCAGTACTTC
J gene: TRBJ1-5; clone size: few; V gene: TRBV27; D gene: TRBD1; CDR3 protein: CASDRDRGWRQPQHF; CDR3 DNA: TGTGCCAGCGACCGGGACAGGGGCTGGAGGCAGCCCCAGCATTTT
J gene: TRBJ1-4; clone size: many; V gene: TRBV7-3; D gene: NA; CDR3 protein: CARPGANEKLFF; CDR3 DNA: TGTGCCAGGCCGGGAGCTAATGAAAAACTGTTTTTT
J gene: TRBJ1-6; clone size: NA; V gene: TRBV7-2; D gene: NA; CDR3 protein: CASSPRGQSNSPLHF; CDR3 DNA: TGTGCCAGCAGCCCCCGGGGACAAAGTAATTCACCCCTCCACTTT
J gene: TRBJ1-5; clone size: many; V gene: TRBV19; D gene: NA; CDR3 protein: CASSILGGYRNQPQHF; CDR3 DNA: TGTGCCAGTAGTATTTTGGGAGGGTACCGCAATCAGCCCCAGCATTTT
J gene: TRBJ1-1; clone size: many; V gene: TRBV18; D gene: NA; CDR3 protein: CASSPTANTEAFF; CDR3 DNA: TGTGCCAGCTCACCAACGGCGAACACTGAAGCTTTCTTT
J gene: TRBJ2-3; clone size: NA; V gene: TRBV4-2; D gene: NA; CDR3 protein: CASSQEETQYF; CDR3 DNA: TGTGCCAGCAGCCAAGAAGAAACGCAGTATTTT
J gene: TRBJ2-2; clone size: NA; V gene: TRBV7-8; D gene: NA; CDR3 protein: CASSPVRDTGELFF; CDR3 DNA: TGTGCCAGCAGCCCCGTACGGGACACCGGGGAGCTGTTTTTT
J gene: TRBJ1-1; clone size: NA; V gene: TRBV19; D gene: NA; CDR3 protein: CASSSRGGGPWNNTEAFF; CDR3 DNA: TGTGCCAGTAGTTCCCGCGGGGGGGGCCCATGGAATAACACTGAAGCTTTCTTT
J gene: TRBJ2-1; clone size: few; V gene: TRBV10-3; D gene: NA; CDR3 protein: CAISPTDNEQFF; CDR3 DNA: TGTGCCATCAGTCCGACAGACAATGAGCAGTTCTTC
J gene: TRBJ2-1; clone size: NA; V gene: TRBV11-3; D gene: NA; CDR3 protein: CASSLGSTYNEQFF; CDR3 DNA: TGTGCCAGCAGCTTAGGCAGCACCTACAATGAGCAGTTCTTC
J gene: TRBJ2-4; clone size: many; V gene: TRBV20-1; D gene: TRBD1; CDR3 protein: CSARDQGTGQNIQYF; CDR3 DNA: TGCAGTGCTAGAGATCAGGGGACAGGGCAGAACATTCAGTACTTC
J gene: TRBJ2-3; clone size: NA; V gene: TRBV2; D gene: TRBD2; CDR3 protein: CASTGRGADTQYF; CDR3 DNA: TGTGCCAGCACAGGGAGGGGAGCAGATACGCAGTATTTT
J gene: TRBJ2-1; clone size: few; V gene: TRBV7-8; D gene: TRBD2; CDR3 protein: CASSIGLAGGDNEQFF; CDR3 DNA: TGTGCCAGCAGCATCGGACTAGCGGGCGGCGACAATGAGCAGTTCTTC
J gene: TRBJ2-5; clone size: few; V gene: TRBV19; D gene: NA; CDR3 protein: CATKYYETQYF; CDR3 DNA: TGTGCCACCAAGTACTACGAGACCCAGTACTTC
J gene: TRBJ2-1; clone size: many; V gene: TRBV7-9; D gene: NA; CDR3 protein: CASSPEGGSFNEQFF; CDR3 DNA: TGTGCCAGCAGCCCCGAGGGGGGCAGTTTCAATGAGCAGTTCTTC
J gene: TRBJ1-6; clone size: NA; V gene: TRBV20-1; D gene: TRBD1; CDR3 protein: CSAHTGGSYNSPLHF; CDR3 DNA: TGCAGTGCTCATACAGGGGGGTCCTATAATTCACCCCTCCACTTT
J gene: TRBJ1-5; clone size: few; V gene: TRBV6-6; D gene: TRBD1; CDR3 protein: CASSNTDRVGQPQHF; CDR3 DNA: TGTGCCAGCAGTAACACAGACAGGGTAGGTCAGCCCCAGCATTTT
J gene: TRBJ1-2; clone size: many; V gene: TRBV4-1; D gene: NA; CDR3 protein: CASSQESSAALYGYTF; CDR3 DNA: TGCGCCAGCAGCCAGGAGTCGTCAGCGGCCCTCTATGGCTACACCTTC
J gene: TRBJ2-5; clone size: NA; V gene: TRBV5-1; D gene: TRBD1; CDR3 protein: CASSLGGQGETQYF; CDR3 DNA: TGCGCCAGCAGCTTGGGGGGACAGGGAGAGACCCAGTACTTC
J gene: TRBJ1-1; clone size: NA; V gene: TRBV18; D gene: NA; CDR3 protein: CASSPNGPTEAFF; CDR3 DNA: TGTGCCAGCTCACCAAACGGGCCCACTGAAGCTTTCTTT
J gene: TRBJ2-5; clone size: few; V gene: TRBV29-1; D gene: NA; CDR3 protein: CSERTGFGETQYF; CDR3 DNA: TGCAGCGAGAGAACAGGGTTTGGGGAGACCCAGTACTTC
J gene: TRBJ1-1; clone size: many; V gene: TRBV29-1; D gene: NA; CDR3 protein: CSVERLLNTEAFF; CDR3 DNA: TGCAGCGTTGAAAGGCTATTGAACACTGAAGCTTTCTTT
J gene: TRBJ2-2; clone size: NA; V gene: TRBV5-6; D gene: TRBD1; CDR3 protein: CASSVGQASRTGELFF; CDR3 DNA: TGTGCCAGCAGCGTGGGACAGGCCTCGCGTACCGGGGAGCTGTTTTTT
J gene: TRBJ2-2; clone size: few; V gene: TRBV12-3/TRBV12-4; D gene: NA; CDR3 protein: CASSRGGGDWTGELFF; CDR3 DNA: TGTGCCAGCTCTAGAGGGGGAGGGGATTGGACCGGGGAGCTGTTTTTT
J gene: TRBJ2-3; clone size: NA; V gene: TRBV7-3; D gene: NA; CDR3 protein: CASSLGNFGTDTQYF; CDR3 DNA: TGTGCCAGCAGCCTCGGAAATTTCGGCACAGATACGCAGTATTTT
J gene: TRBJ2-5; clone size: NA; V gene: TRBV6-1; D gene: NA; CDR3 protein: CASSEGISGTQYF; CDR3 DNA: TGTGCCAGCAGTGAAGGGATCTCGGGGACCCAGTACTTC
J gene: TRBJ2-3; clone size: NA; V gene: TRBV13; D gene: NA; CDR3 protein: CASSPSRAPDTQYF; CDR3 DNA: TGTGCCAGCAGCCCCAGTCGGGCCCCAGATACGCAGTATTTT
J gene: TRBJ1-1; clone size: many; V gene: TRBV24-1; D gene: NA; CDR3 protein: CATSDTQGLTEAFF; CDR3 DNA: TGTGCCACCAGTGATACACAGGGTTTGACTGAAGCTTTCTTT
J gene: TRBJ2-1; clone size: many; V gene: TRBV2; D gene: NA; CDR3 protein: CASSYETAYNEQFF; CDR3 DNA: TGTGCCAGCAGTTACGAGACAGCCTACAATGAGCAGTTCTTC
J gene: TRBJ1-5; clone size: few; V gene: TRBV30; D gene: NA; CDR3 protein: CAWSVLQGKGQPQHF; CDR3 DNA: TGTGCCTGGAGTGTATTGCAGGGAAAGGGGCAGCCCCAGCATTTT
J gene: TRBJ1-4; clone size: few; V gene: TRBV6-5; D gene: TRBD1; CDR3 protein: CASSWGQGRATNEKLFF; CDR3 DNA: TGTGCCAGCAGTTGGGGACAGGGAAGGGCAACTAATGAAAAACTGTTTTTT
J gene: TRBJ2-2; clone size: few; V gene: TRBV7-6; D gene: TRBD2; CDR3 protein: CASSLASAGGLGELFF; CDR3 DNA: TGTGCCAGCAGCTTAGCCAGCGCGGGGGGCCTCGGGGAGCTGTTTTTT
J gene: TRBJ2-6; clone size: few; V gene: TRBV14; D gene: NA; CDR3 protein: CASSRGVAGANVLTF; CDR3 DNA: TGTGCCAGCAGCAGAGGGGTGGCTGGGGCCAACGTCCTGACTTTC
J gene: TRBJ1-2; clone size: few; V gene: TRBV6-1; D gene: NA; CDR3 protein: CASSVGPYYGYTF; CDR3 DNA: TGTGCCAGCAGTGTCGGACCTTACTATGGCTACACCTTC
J gene: TRBJ2-5; clone size: NA; V gene: TRBV10-3; D gene: NA; CDR3 protein: CAISAGVQETQYF; CDR3 DNA: TGTGCCATCAGTGCCGGGGTCCAAGAGACCCAGTACTTC